A selection of T cell receptor beta chains follows, all from one sample in a study of cytomegalovirus exposure and HLA in healthy donors. The method was immunoSEQ multiplex PCR; TCRdb's version includes in-frame clones alone and lacks a portion of them. The sample holds under 250,000 clones, about 85% seen once. The sequencing input was PBMCs. The receptors derive from a woman in her 50s in good health and CMV-seropositive. Both conserved end residues are part of each CDR3. A D gene is named only where the DNA matches it firmly. Rows may omit the clone size; those that give it use once, few, many or a size class.

d_gene: NA
v_gene: TRBV6-1
j_gene: TRBJ1-6
abundance: few
CDR3nt: TGTGCCAGCAGTGAAAGGTCGGGGGATAATTCACCCCTCCACTTT
CDR3aa: CASSERSGDNSPLHF

d_gene: TRBD1
v_gene: TRBV2
j_gene: TRBJ1-1
abundance: NA
CDR3nt: TGTGCCAGCAGGCCGGGACAGGGAGGTTGGATGAACACTGAAGCTTTCTTT
CDR3aa: CASRPGQGGWMNTEAFF

d_gene: NA
v_gene: TRBV6-1
j_gene: TRBJ2-5
abundance: NA
CDR3nt: TGTGCCAGCCTCCGGGGATACCAAGAGACCCAGTACTTC
CDR3aa: CASLRGYQETQYF

d_gene: NA
v_gene: TRBV18
j_gene: TRBJ1-5
abundance: NA
CDR3nt: TGTGCCAGCTCCGCCGGGGGGCCCCTTAGCAATCAGCCCCAGCATTTT
CDR3aa: CASSAGGPLSNQPQHF

d_gene: NA
v_gene: TRBV27
j_gene: TRBJ2-7
abundance: NA
CDR3nt: TGTGCCAGCAGTTTAGCCGGGACACCTTACTACGAGCAGTACTTC
CDR3aa: CASSLAGTPYYEQYF

d_gene: NA
v_gene: TRBV5-1
j_gene: TRBJ2-3
abundance: NA
CDR3nt: TGCGCCAGCAGCTCCCAGGGTTCAAGCACAGATACGCAGTATTTT
CDR3aa: CASSSQGSSTDTQYF

d_gene: NA
v_gene: TRBV6-5
j_gene: TRBJ1-5
abundance: NA
CDR3nt: TGTGCCAGCAGTGAGGCGTATCAGCCCCAGCATTTT
CDR3aa: CASSEAYQPQHF

d_gene: TRBD2
v_gene: TRBV7-6
j_gene: TRBJ2-3
abundance: NA
CDR3nt: TGTGCCAGCAGCTCAACTAGCGGGGACACAGATACGCAGTATTTT
CDR3aa: CASSSTSGDTDTQYF

d_gene: TRBD1
v_gene: TRBV7-2
j_gene: TRBJ1-5
abundance: once
CDR3nt: TGTGCCAGCAGCCCCGGACAGGTTAGCAATCAGCCCCAGCATTTT
CDR3aa: CASSPGQVSNQPQHF

d_gene: NA
v_gene: TRBV5-6
j_gene: TRBJ1-5
abundance: NA
CDR3nt: TGTGCCAGCAGCTTAACATCGTCAGGCAATCAGCCCCAGCATTTT
CDR3aa: CASSLTSSGNQPQHF

d_gene: NA
v_gene: TRBV6-5
j_gene: TRBJ2-3
abundance: NA
CDR3nt: TGTGCCAGCACCCGGAGCGTGAGCACAGATACGCAGTATTTT
CDR3aa: CASTRSVSTDTQYF

d_gene: TRBD1
v_gene: TRBV2
j_gene: TRBJ1-2
abundance: NA
CDR3nt: TGTGCCAGCAGTGAAGGACGGGGGGGACAGGGGGGCTATGGCTACACCTTC
CDR3aa: CASSEGRGGQGGYGYTF

d_gene: NA
v_gene: TRBV9
j_gene: TRBJ1-4
abundance: NA
CDR3nt: TGTGCCAGCAGCGCACAGGGCCCGGGTGAAAAACTGTTTTTT
CDR3aa: CASSAQGPGEKLFF

d_gene: TRBD1
v_gene: TRBV7-9
j_gene: TRBJ2-3
abundance: NA
CDR3nt: TGTGCCAGCAGCGTATGGACAGGGGCTAGCACAGATACGCAGTATTTT
CDR3aa: CASSVWTGASTDTQYF

d_gene: NA
v_gene: TRBV7-9
j_gene: TRBJ1-2
abundance: NA
CDR3nt: TGTGCCAGCAGCTTAGCGGTTATCATAGCCCCCTATGGCTACACCTTC
CDR3aa: CASSLAVIIAPYGYTF

d_gene: TRBD2
v_gene: TRBV7-8
j_gene: TRBJ2-1
abundance: NA
CDR3nt: TGTGCCAGCAGCTCGGGACTAGCGGGGGGATACAATGAGCAGTTCTTC
CDR3aa: CASSSGLAGGYNEQFF

d_gene: TRBD2
v_gene: TRBV19
j_gene: TRBJ2-2
abundance: NA
CDR3nt: TGTGCCAGTAGGCCGGGGACTAGCGGGGGGATCACCGGGGAGCTGTTTTTT
CDR3aa: CASRPGTSGGITGELFF

d_gene: TRBD1
v_gene: TRBV9
j_gene: TRBJ1-1
abundance: NA
CDR3nt: TGTGCCAGCAGCGCTACAGGGGTCACTGAAGCTTTCTTT
CDR3aa: CASSATGVTEAFF

d_gene: NA
v_gene: TRBV19
j_gene: TRBJ2-7
abundance: NA
CDR3nt: TGTGCCAGTAGTTTGGGGCCAGCCACCTACGAGCAGTACTTC
CDR3aa: CASSLGPATYEQYF

d_gene: NA
v_gene: TRBV20-1
j_gene: TRBJ2-1
abundance: NA
CDR3nt: TGCAGTGTTCCACAGTACAATGAGCAGTTCTTC
CDR3aa: CSVPQYNEQFF

d_gene: TRBD1
v_gene: TRBV12-5
j_gene: TRBJ1-4
abundance: few
CDR3nt: TGTGCTAGCACCCAGGGGGTAACTAATGAAAAACTGTTTTTT
CDR3aa: CASTQGVTNEKLFF

d_gene: NA
v_gene: TRBV6-5
j_gene: TRBJ2-6
abundance: NA
CDR3nt: TGTGCCAGCAGTTATGGAGACTCTGGGGCCAACGTCCTGACTTTC
CDR3aa: CASSYGDSGANVLTF

d_gene: TRBD1
v_gene: TRBV4-1
j_gene: TRBJ1-1
abundance: NA
CDR3nt: TGCGCCAGCAGCCAAGGTTGGACAGGGGTGACTGAAGCTTTCTTT
CDR3aa: CASSQGWTGVTEAFF

d_gene: NA
v_gene: TRBV6-5
j_gene: TRBJ1-5
abundance: NA
CDR3nt: TGTGCCAGCAGTTATCACAGGGATCAGCCCCAGCATTTT
CDR3aa: CASSYHRDQPQHF

d_gene: TRBD2
v_gene: TRBV6-1
j_gene: TRBJ2-2
abundance: NA
CDR3nt: TGTGCCAGCAGTGAAGGACTAGCGTCGGGGGAGCTGTTTTTT
CDR3aa: CASSEGLASGELFF

d_gene: TRBD1
v_gene: TRBV5-1
j_gene: TRBJ1-1
abundance: once
CDR3nt: TGCGCCAGTCTACCCATATCACGGACAGGGGATCTCTCGAACACTGAAGCTTTCTTT
CDR3aa: CASLPISRTGDLSNTEAFF

d_gene: TRBD1
v_gene: TRBV27
j_gene: TRBJ2-2
abundance: NA
CDR3nt: TGTGCCAGCAGTTTCGACAGGGGGACCGGGGAGCTGTTTTTT
CDR3aa: CASSFDRGTGELFF

d_gene: TRBD1
v_gene: TRBV2
j_gene: TRBJ2-7
abundance: NA
CDR3nt: TGTGCCAGCTCCTGGACAGGGAGCGAGCAGTACTTC
CDR3aa: CASSWTGSEQYF

d_gene: NA
v_gene: TRBV2
j_gene: TRBJ2-7
abundance: NA
CDR3nt: TGTGCCAGCAGTGGCAGTTACGAGCAGTACTTC
CDR3aa: CASSGSYEQYF

d_gene: TRBD1
v_gene: TRBV19
j_gene: TRBJ1-2
abundance: NA
CDR3nt: TGTGCCAGTAGTCAGGAGGGACAGTTCTATGGCTACACCTTC
CDR3aa: CASSQEGQFYGYTF

d_gene: NA
v_gene: TRBV30
j_gene: TRBJ1-4
abundance: NA
CDR3nt: TGTGCCTGGAGTGGGAGGGGATATGCAACTAATGAAAAACTGTTTTTT
CDR3aa: CAWSGRGYATNEKLFF

d_gene: NA
v_gene: TRBV5-6
j_gene: TRBJ2-7
abundance: NA
CDR3nt: TGTGCCAGCAGCGGCGGGACCCAGGAACTCGAGCAGTACTTC
CDR3aa: CASSGGTQELEQYF

d_gene: NA
v_gene: TRBV20-1
j_gene: TRBJ1-1
abundance: NA
CDR3nt: TGCAGTGCTACCACATTTGAAGCTTTCTTT
CDR3aa: CSATTFEAFF

d_gene: NA
v_gene: TRBV28
j_gene: TRBJ1-5
abundance: NA
CDR3nt: TGTGCCAGCAGCCCCACCGGTGGTCAGCCCCAGCATTTT
CDR3aa: CASSPTGGQPQHF

d_gene: NA
v_gene: TRBV27
j_gene: TRBJ1-2
abundance: NA
CDR3nt: TGTGCCAGCAGTTACGGGGATAACTATGGCTACACCTTC
CDR3aa: CASSYGDNYGYTF

d_gene: NA
v_gene: TRBV29-1
j_gene: TRBJ1-1
abundance: NA
CDR3nt: TGCAGCGCGCGGGGAGGGGACACTGAAGCTTTCTTT
CDR3aa: CSARGGDTEAFF

d_gene: NA
v_gene: TRBV5-6
j_gene: TRBJ1-2
abundance: NA
CDR3nt: TGTGCCAGCAGCTTGTTGTCAGGGGCCTCTAGCTATGGCTACACCTTC
CDR3aa: CASSLLSGASSYGYTF

d_gene: NA
v_gene: TRBV9
j_gene: TRBJ2-1
abundance: NA
CDR3nt: TGTGCCAGCAGCCCCGGGACTTACAATGAGCAGTTCTTC
CDR3aa: CASSPGTYNEQFF

d_gene: NA
v_gene: TRBV5-4
j_gene: TRBJ2-5
abundance: NA
CDR3nt: TGTGCCAGCAGCTCAGGACTCTACCAAGAGACCCAGTACTTC
CDR3aa: CASSSGLYQETQYF

d_gene: TRBD1
v_gene: TRBV2
j_gene: TRBJ1-1
abundance: NA
CDR3nt: TGTGCCAGCAGTGAAGCGCTTTATGGGGCAGGGGGCGCGGACACTGAAGCTTTCTTT
CDR3aa: CASSEALYGAGGADTEAFF

d_gene: TRBD1
v_gene: TRBV30
j_gene: TRBJ1-5
abundance: NA
CDR3nt: TGTGCCTGGGCGACCGGGACAGTGAGCAATCAGCCCCAGCATTTT
CDR3aa: CAWATGTVSNQPQHF

d_gene: TRBD1
v_gene: TRBV7-9
j_gene: TRBJ1-3
abundance: NA
CDR3nt: TGTGCCAGCAGCGACGGACAGGTCGGGGTCCGTGGAAACACCATATATTTT
CDR3aa: CASSDGQVGVRGNTIYF

d_gene: NA
v_gene: TRBV4-1
j_gene: TRBJ1-2
abundance: NA
CDR3nt: TGCGCCAGCATCCCCAAGCCTCTTCAGGGATCCGGGGGCTACACCTTC
CDR3aa: CASIPKPLQGSGGYTF

d_gene: TRBD2
v_gene: TRBV7-2
j_gene: TRBJ2-3
abundance: NA
CDR3nt: TGTGCCAGCAGCAGAGAGGGAGCGGGGCTCACAGATACGCAGTATTTT
CDR3aa: CASSREGAGLTDTQYF

d_gene: NA
v_gene: TRBV19
j_gene: TRBJ2-1
abundance: few
CDR3nt: TGTGCCAGTAGTATAATCGAGGCAGGGAAGTTCTTC
CDR3aa: CASSIIEAGKFF

d_gene: NA
v_gene: TRBV7-2
j_gene: TRBJ1-2
abundance: NA
CDR3nt: TGTGCCAGCAGCTTATTGTCCCTACAAGATTCTAGCTATGGCTACACCTTC
CDR3aa: CASSLLSLQDSSYGYTF